This TCR beta chain was retrieved from a study of cytomegalovirus exposure and HLA in healthy donors. Study summary: A preliminary data release comprised 91 million or so unique TCRs obtained from HLA-typed donors. Whole-study findings and limits: Most TCR beta V segments were productive about 90% or about 30% of the time in an earlier analysis. A later analysis reportedly identified an Asian-associated ancestry cluster as carrying fewer N-insertions than the roughly 700-donor mean.

V lost 3 bases to trimming and J lost 7 bases; unmatched junction nucleotides: 1. This CDR3 has 12 residues. Per germline, CDR1 SGHTA and CDR2 FQGNSA. Remarks on this clone: Its antigen is not identified.

The PCR was carried out with 60 Vbeta primers and 13 Jbeta primers. Libraries were prepared by immunoSEQ multiplex PCR; TCRdb keeps only in-frame clonotypes and omits some of them. The profile shows over 55,000 clones, more than 75% of them singletons. The sequenced sample consisted of PBMCs. The chain recombines TRBV7-2 with TRBJ2-3; 7 bases map to TRBD2. The receptor comes from a man between 18 and 35 years old in good health and CMV-seronegative. This chain's CDR3 is CASSLGGNTQYF. CDR3 coding DNA: TGTGCCAGCAGCTTGGGGGGGAATACGCAGTATTTT.